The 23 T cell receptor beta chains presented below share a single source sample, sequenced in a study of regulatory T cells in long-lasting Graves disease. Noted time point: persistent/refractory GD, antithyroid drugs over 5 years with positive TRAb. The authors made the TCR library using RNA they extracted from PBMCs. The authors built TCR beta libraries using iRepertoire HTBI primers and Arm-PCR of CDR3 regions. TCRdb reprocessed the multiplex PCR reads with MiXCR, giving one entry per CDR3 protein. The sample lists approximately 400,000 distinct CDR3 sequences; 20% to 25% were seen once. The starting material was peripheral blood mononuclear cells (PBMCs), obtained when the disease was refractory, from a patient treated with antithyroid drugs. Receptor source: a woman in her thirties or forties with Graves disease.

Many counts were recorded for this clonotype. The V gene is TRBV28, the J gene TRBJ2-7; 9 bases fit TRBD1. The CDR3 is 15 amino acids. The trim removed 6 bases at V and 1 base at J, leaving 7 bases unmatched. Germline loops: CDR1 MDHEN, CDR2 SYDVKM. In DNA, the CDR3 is TGTGCCAGCAGCCTCGACAGGGGGAGTTCCTACGAGCAGTACTTC. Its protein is CASSLDRGSSYEQYF.

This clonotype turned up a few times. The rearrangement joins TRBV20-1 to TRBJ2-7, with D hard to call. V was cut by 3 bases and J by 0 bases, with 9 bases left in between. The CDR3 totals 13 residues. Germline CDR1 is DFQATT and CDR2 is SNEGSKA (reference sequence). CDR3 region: CSASGLSSYEQYF. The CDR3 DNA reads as TGCAGTGCTAGCGGTCTTTCCTCCTACGAGCAGTACTTC.

As DNA, the CDR3 is TGTGCCAGCAGCCCACGAAATACGAGAGAGAACATTCAGTACTTC. This translates into CASSPRNTRENIQYF. The chain couples TRBV3-1 to TRBJ2-4, with D unresolved. From germline, CDR1 is LGHDT and CDR2 YNNKEL (reference sequence). The V gene lost 4 bases and the J gene lost 7 bases, with 17 bases spanning the gap. There are 15 residues in the CDR3.

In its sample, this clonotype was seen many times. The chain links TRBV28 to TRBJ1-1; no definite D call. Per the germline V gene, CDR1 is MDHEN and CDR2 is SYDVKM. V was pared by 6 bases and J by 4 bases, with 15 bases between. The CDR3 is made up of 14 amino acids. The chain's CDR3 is CASSSHSGITEAFF. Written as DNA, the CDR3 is TGTGCCAGCAGCTCACACTCGGGTATCACTGAAGCTTTCTTT. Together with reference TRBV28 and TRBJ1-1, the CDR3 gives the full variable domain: DVKVTQSSRYLVKRTGEKVFLECVQDMDHENMFWYRQDPGLGLRLIYFSYDVKMKEKGDIPEGYSVSREKKERFSLILESASTNQTSMYLCASSSHSGITEAFFGQGTRLTVV.

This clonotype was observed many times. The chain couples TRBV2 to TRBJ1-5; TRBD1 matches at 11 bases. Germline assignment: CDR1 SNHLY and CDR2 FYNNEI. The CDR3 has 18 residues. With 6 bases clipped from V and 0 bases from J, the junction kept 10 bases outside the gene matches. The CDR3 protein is CASRRDRGMYSSNQPQHF. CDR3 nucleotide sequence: TGTGCCAGCAGGAGGGACAGGGGGATGTATAGTAGCAATCAGCCCCAGCATTTT.

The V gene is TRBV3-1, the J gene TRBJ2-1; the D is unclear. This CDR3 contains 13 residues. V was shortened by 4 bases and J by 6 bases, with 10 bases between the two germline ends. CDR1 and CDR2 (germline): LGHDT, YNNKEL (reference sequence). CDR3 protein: CASSRIRSNEQFF. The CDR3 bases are TGTGCCAGCAGCCGTATTCGGAGCAATGAGCAGTTCTTC.

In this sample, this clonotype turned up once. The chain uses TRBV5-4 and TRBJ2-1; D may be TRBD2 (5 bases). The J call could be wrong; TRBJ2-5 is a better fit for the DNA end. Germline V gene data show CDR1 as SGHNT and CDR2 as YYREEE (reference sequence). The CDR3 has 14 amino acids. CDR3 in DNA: TGTGCCAGCAGCCTAGCCCTGGAGCCCGTGACCCAGTACTTC. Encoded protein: CASSLALEPVTQYF.

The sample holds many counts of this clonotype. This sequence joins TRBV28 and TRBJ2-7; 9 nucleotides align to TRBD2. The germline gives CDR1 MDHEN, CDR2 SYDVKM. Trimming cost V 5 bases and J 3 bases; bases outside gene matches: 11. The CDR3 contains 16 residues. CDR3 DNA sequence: TGTGCCAGCAGTGGGGAGACTAGCGGTACGAACTACGAGCAGTACTTC. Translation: CASSGETSGTNYEQYF.

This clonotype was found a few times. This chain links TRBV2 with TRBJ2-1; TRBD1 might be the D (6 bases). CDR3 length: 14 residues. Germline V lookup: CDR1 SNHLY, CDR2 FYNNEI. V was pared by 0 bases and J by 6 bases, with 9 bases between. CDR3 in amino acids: CASSEAHRVNEQFF. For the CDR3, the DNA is TGTGCCAGCAGTGAAGCCCACAGGGTCAATGAGCAGTTCTTC. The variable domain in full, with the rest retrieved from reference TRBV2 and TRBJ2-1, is EPEVTQTPSHQVTQMGQEVILRCVPISNHLYFYWYRQILGQKVEFLVSFYNNEISEKSEIFDDQFSVERPDGSNFTLKIRSTKLEDSAMYFCASSEAHRVNEQFFGPGTRLTVL.

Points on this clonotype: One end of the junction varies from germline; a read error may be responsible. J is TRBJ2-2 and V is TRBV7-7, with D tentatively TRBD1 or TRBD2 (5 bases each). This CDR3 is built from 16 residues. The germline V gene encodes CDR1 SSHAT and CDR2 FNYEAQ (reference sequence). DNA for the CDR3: TGTGCTAGCAGCGCCCGATCTGGGGGAGACACCGGGGAGCTGTTTTTT. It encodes CASSARSGGDTGELFF. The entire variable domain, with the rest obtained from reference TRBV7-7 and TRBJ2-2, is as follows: GAGVSQSPRYKVTKRGQDVTLRCDPISSHATLYWYQQALGQGPEFLTYFNYEAQPDKSGLPSDRFSAERPEGSISTLTIQRTEQRDSAMYRCASSARSGGDTGELFFGEGSRLTVL.

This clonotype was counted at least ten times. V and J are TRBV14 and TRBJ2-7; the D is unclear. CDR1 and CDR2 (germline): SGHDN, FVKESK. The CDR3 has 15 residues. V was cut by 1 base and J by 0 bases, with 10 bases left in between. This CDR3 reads CASSQVQQLSYEQYF. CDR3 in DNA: TGTGCCAGCAGCCAAGTTCAACAGCTCTCCTACGAGCAGTACTTC.

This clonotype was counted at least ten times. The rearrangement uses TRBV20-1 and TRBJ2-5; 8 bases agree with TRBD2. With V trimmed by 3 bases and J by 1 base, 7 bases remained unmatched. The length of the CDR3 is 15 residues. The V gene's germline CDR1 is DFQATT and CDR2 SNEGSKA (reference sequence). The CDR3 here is CSASPAGDLQETQYF. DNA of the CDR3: TGCAGTGCTAGTCCAGCGGGAGACCTCCAAGAGACCCAGTACTTC.

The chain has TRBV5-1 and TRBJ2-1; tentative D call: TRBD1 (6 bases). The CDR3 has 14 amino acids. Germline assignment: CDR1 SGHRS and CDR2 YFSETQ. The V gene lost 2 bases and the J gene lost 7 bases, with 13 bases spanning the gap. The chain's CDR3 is CASSFRGLSNEQFF. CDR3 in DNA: TGCGCCAGCAGCTTCAGGGGCTTGAGTAATGAGCAGTTCTTC.

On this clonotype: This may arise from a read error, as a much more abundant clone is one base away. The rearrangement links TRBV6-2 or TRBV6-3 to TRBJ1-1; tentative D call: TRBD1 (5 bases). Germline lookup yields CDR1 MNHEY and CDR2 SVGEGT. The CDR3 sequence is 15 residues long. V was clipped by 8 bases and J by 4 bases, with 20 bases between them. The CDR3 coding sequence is TGTGCCAGCGTTTCGGGGGGGGGACTGAGCACTGAAGCTTTCTTT. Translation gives CASVSGGGLSTEAFF.

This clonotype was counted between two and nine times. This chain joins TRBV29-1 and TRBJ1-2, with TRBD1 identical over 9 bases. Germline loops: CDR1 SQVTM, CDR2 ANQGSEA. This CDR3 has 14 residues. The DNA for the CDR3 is TGCAGTACTAGGACAGGGGACTCTAACTATGGCTACACCTTC. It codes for CSTRTGDSNYGYTF. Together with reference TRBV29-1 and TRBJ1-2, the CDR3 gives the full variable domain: SAVISQKPSRDICQRGTSLTIQCQVDSQVTMMFWYRQQPGQSLTLIATANQGSEATYESGFVIDKFPISRPNLTFSTLTVSNMSPEDSSIYLCSTRTGDSNYGYTFGSGTRLTVV.

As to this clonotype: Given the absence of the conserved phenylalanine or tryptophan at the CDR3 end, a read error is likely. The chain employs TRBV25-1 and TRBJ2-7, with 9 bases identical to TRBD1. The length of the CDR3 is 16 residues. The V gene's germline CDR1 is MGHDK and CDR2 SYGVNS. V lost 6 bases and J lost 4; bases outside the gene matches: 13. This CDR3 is CASRAVTGGERYEQYL. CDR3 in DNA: TGTGCCAGCAGGGCGGTGACAGGGGGTGAGAGATACGAGCAGTACCTC.

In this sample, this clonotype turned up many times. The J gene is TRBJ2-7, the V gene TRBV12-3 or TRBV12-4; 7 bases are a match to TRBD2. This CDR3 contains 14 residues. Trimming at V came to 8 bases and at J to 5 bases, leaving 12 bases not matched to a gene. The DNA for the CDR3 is TGTGCCAGCGAGATAGCGGGTGGGAGCAACGAGCAGTACTTC. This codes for CASEIAGGSNEQYF.

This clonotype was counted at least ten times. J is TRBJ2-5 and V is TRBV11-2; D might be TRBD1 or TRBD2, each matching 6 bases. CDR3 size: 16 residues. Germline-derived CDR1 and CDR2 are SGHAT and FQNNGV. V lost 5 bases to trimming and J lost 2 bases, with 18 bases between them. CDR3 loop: CASSKGARRGQETQYF. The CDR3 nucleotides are TGTGCCAGCAGCAAAGGAGCGCGGAGGGGGCAAGAGACCCAGTACTTC.

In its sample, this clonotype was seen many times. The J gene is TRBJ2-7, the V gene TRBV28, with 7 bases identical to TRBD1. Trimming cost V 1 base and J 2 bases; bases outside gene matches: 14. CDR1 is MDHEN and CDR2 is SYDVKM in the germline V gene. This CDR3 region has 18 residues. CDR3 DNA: TGTGCCAGCAGTTTATTCTGGTTAAACAGGGGAAACCCCTACGAGCAGTACTTC. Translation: CASSLFWLNRGNPYEQYF.

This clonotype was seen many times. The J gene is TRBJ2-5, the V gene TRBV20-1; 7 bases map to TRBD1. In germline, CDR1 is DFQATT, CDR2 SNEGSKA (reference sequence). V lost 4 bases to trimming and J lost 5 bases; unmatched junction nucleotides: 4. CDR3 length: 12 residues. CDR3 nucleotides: TGCAGTGCTACCACAGGGGAGGAGACCCAGTACTTC. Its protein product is CSATTGEETQYF.

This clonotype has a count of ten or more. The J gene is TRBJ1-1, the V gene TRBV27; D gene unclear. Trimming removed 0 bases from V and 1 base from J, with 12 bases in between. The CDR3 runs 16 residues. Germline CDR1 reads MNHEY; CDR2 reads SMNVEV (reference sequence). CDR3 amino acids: CASSLSSPLGNTEAFF. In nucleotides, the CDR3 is TGTGCCAGCAGTTTATCCTCCCCTTTGGGGAACACTGAAGCTTTCTTT.

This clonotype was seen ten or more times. The DNA for the CDR3 is TGTGCCAGCAGTTCAGGGGGGTACGAGCAGTACTTC. It is translated as CASSSGGYEQYF. This chain links TRBV11-2 with TRBJ2-7; D is possibly TRBD1 (7 bases). CDR3 length equals 12 residues. The V and J ends lost 6 bases and 4 bases respectively, with 10 bases between them. Germline assignment: CDR1 SGHAT and CDR2 FQNNGV. Combining the CDR3 with reference TRBV11-2 and TRBJ2-7 gives the whole variable domain EAGVAQSPRYKIIEKRQSVAFWCNPISGHATLYWYQQILGQGPKLLIQFQNNGVVDDSQLPKDRFSAERLKGVDSTLKIQPAKLEDSAVYLCASSSGGYEQYFGPGTRLTVT.

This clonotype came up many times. CDR3 sequence (DNA): TGTGCCAGCAGTTTAGAGGCGCGGGAGAGCGAGCAGTACTTC. Protein product: CASSLEARESEQYF. The rearrangement links TRBV28 to TRBJ2-7, with 7 bases fitting TRBD2. The CDR3 covers 14 residues. V lost 2 bases, J lost 6 bases, and 7 bases stayed unmatched. Germline lookup yields CDR1 MDHEN and CDR2 SYDVKM.